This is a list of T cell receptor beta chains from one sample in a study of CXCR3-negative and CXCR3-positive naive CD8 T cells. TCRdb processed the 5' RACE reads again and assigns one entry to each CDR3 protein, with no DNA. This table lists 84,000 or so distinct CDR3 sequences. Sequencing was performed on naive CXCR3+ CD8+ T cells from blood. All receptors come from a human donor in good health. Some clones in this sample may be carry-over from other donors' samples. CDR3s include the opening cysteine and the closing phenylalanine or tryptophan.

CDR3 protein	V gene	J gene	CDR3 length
CASSQALAGGRDTQYF	TRBV4-3	TRBJ2-3	16
CASSYTVNTEAFF	TRBV6-6	TRBJ1-1	13
CATLGTETGELFF	TRBV6-5	TRBJ2-2	13
CASSYSATGANVLTF	TRBV6-5	TRBJ2-6	15
CASSRTDGPEAFF	TRBV5-5	TRBJ1-1	13
CASRVRGRLNHSNQPQHF	TRBV27	TRBJ1-5	18
CASREGRKNWKAFF	TRBV6-1	TRBJ1-1	14
CASSRPQGYNEQFF	TRBV5-5	TRBJ2-1	14
CASSPGTAQETQYF	TRBV28	TRBJ2-5	14
CASSLGQGTGTEAFF	TRBV4-1	TRBJ1-1	15
CASSEGDSSNWPQYF	TRBV2	TRBJ2-5	15
CASSSPWRVGSYEQYF	TRBV28	TRBJ2-7	16
CAQKSSYNEQFF	TRBV7-9	TRBJ2-1	12
CASSARHEQYF	TRBV27	TRBJ2-7	11
CASSTGPRRTEAFF	TRBV6-5	TRBJ1-1	14
CATSRDLSRGVAKNIQYF	TRBV15	TRBJ2-4	18
CASSASGASTGELFF	TRBV9	TRBJ2-2	15
CASSFGTGGTTNEKLFF	TRBV5-1	TRBJ1-4	17
CSVVTGESYEQYF	TRBV29-1	TRBJ2-7	13
CASSQDKGSQETQYF	TRBV4-1	TRBJ2-5	15
CASRDDREDNTEAFF	TRBV28	TRBJ1-1	15
CASSLRGWQTQYF	TRBV13	TRBJ2-5	13
CASSFGTGSYNEQFF	TRBV28	TRBJ2-1	15
CSVDVRLAPGNEQFF	TRBV29-1	TRBJ2-1	15
CATSRGADTQYF	TRBV13	TRBJ2-3	12
CASSLGGDFSGNTIYF	TRBV7-2	TRBJ1-3	16
CASSVRGGYEQYF	TRBV9	TRBJ2-7	13
CASCDEGASTDTQYF	TRBV7-8	TRBJ2-3	15
CSARDGSETYEQYF	TRBV20-1	TRBJ2-7	14
CAISPLAGEDEQFF	TRBV10-3	TRBJ2-1	14
CASSLEGGAGLTYNEQFF	TRBV7-9	TRBJ2-1	18
CSVAGGSYNEQFF	TRBV29-1	TRBJ2-1	13
CASSKSQLGSLWEQYF	TRBV21-1	TRBJ2-7	16
CAISSPGSGTGVGNEQFF	TRBV10-3	TRBJ2-1	18
CASSWQGHMNTEAFF	TRBV6-2/TRBV6-3	TRBJ1-1	15
CASSYGLAGEGSYEQYF	TRBV4-1	TRBJ2-7	17
CASRWGYNEQFF	TRBV27	TRBJ2-1	12
CASSLRQGGTYNEQFF	TRBV7-3	TRBJ2-1	16
CASSLKAGELFF	TRBV7-9	TRBJ2-2	12
CASRLGGGGREISSYNEQFF	TRBV12-2	TRBJ2-1	20
CASSHPGLAGNNEQFF	TRBV4-1	TRBJ2-1	16
CASSSPGTAWDEQYF	TRBV7-9	TRBJ2-7	15